This T cell receptor beta chain was captured in a study of OX40 agonist ivuxolimab in advanced cancers. The study in broad terms: Ivuxolimab was an agonistic, fully human IgG2 monoclonal antibody directed against OX40 (CD134), a costimulatory receptor. Intravenous ivuxolimab was administered to patients every 2 weeks at six dose levels: 0.01, 0.1, 0.3, 1.5, 3 and 10 mg/kg. Of the roughly 52 dose-escalation patients, hepatocellular carcinoma was present in about 20, melanoma in some 15, renal cell carcinoma in 9 and head and neck cancer in 9. The dose-escalation cohort was 82.7% male with a mean age of about 65 years, ranging from 23 to 79. Patients were allowed to have had prior anti-PD-1, anti-PD-L1 or anti-CTLA-4 therapy, and approximately 40% of the dose-escalation patients had been treated with checkpoint inhibitors. Partial responses occurred in three dose-escalation patients: two with cutaneous melanoma and one with hepatocellular carcinoma. The point of sequencing TCRbeta in the periphery was to test whether ivuxolimab changed TCR sequence diversity and drove clonal T-cell expansion. The monotherapy dose-escalation portion (N ≈ 57 patients) of the phase I ivuxolimab trial is reported in the paper.

For sequencing of the TCRbeta CDR3 region, genomic DNA was extracted from the sorted cells. The immunoSEQ Assay was used for sequencing of TCRbeta CDR3 regions. The table comes from immuneACCESS by way of TCRdb, which keeps in-frame sequences with V and J called. Part of the clones is missing from these tables; in studies checked, under half for an unresolved V gene and the rest for unknown reasons. For this sample the table gives about 120,000 clones, of which 85% to 90% were detected only once. The biggest ten clones account for under 0.7% of the sample. Patients with a history of autoimmune disease or receiving systemic immunosuppression were excluded from the trial. Peripheral blood for TCR sequencing was collected from all dose cohorts at baseline, on cycle 4 day 1, and on cycle 7 day 1. Samples came from an open-label, multicenter, first-in-human phase I dose-escalation trial of ivuxolimab. Adults with locally advanced or metastatic melanoma, renal cell carcinoma, hepatocellular carcinoma or head and neck squamous cell carcinoma were enrolled in the trial. CD4+ and CD8+ T cells were sorted separately from peripheral blood before TCR sequencing.

This clone was observed a single time. Its antigen specificity is not known. Per-base qualities were not stored, and no clone one base away is much larger. Sequences MNHNS (CDR1) and SASEGT (CDR2) are obtained from the germline V gene. V lost 7 bases and J lost 4 bases; the stretch between them is 20 bases long. From the cysteine through the phenylalanine, the CDR3 covers 15 amino acids. Kept here is only the CDR3 DNA, which spans 45 bases and is read in frame from base 1. Findings and caveats that apply to the study as a whole: Clonal expansion of both CD4+ and CD8+ blood T cells was observed from baseline to week 6 at doses 0.1 to 3.0 mg/kg. After ivuxolimab, expanded clones were on average more numerous among CD8+ T cells than among CD4+ T cells. The antigen specificity of the peripheral T cells that underwent clonal expansion was not determined. Low levels of normalized T-cell clonal expansion were also seen in some patients who did not respond. In partial responders in the 0.1-3.0 mg/kg groups, normalized peripheral clonal expansion was found to be among the lowest, especially among CD8+ T cells.

The TCR sequence derives from an adult with an advanced solid tumor such as melanoma, head and neck, liver or kidney cancer. The V and J segments used are TRBV6-1 and TRBJ2-7; possibly the D gene is TRBD1, per 6 matching bases. Sequenced material: CD4+ or CD8+ T cells sorted from blood, taken in a trial of the OX40 agonist ivuxolimab. The CDR3 region has the sequence CASTLKGTSPYEQYF. The DNA sequence is given as TGTGCCAGCACCCTAAAAGGGACATCGCCGTACGAGCAGTACTTC.